This TCR beta chain came from a study of cytomegalovirus exposure and HLA in healthy donors. Study conclusions and caveats: Excluded were some V segments that proved indistinguishable, including TRBV6-2 and TRBV6-3.

Both 60 Vbeta primers and 13 Jbeta primers went into the PCR. Sequencing used immunoSEQ multiplex PCR; TCRdb keeps in-frame clones, though not all of them. In the table there are over 150,000 clones, around 77% of which are singletons. CDR1 is SGHRS and CDR2 is YFSETQ in the germline V gene. Trimming removed 4 bases from V and 0 bases from J; junction bases left unmatched: 8. The CDR3 covers 17 residues. To note about this clone: Its antigen is not identified.

This chain links TRBV5-1 with TRBJ2-3; 10 bases map to TRBD2. The sample taken for sequencing was PBMCs. The receptor's source is a woman in her thirties in good health and CMV-seronegative. CDR3 sequence reads: CASSPRTSGSSTDTQYF. DNA of the CDR3: TGCGCCAGCAGCCCGCGGACTAGCGGATCTAGCACAGATACGCAGTATTTT.